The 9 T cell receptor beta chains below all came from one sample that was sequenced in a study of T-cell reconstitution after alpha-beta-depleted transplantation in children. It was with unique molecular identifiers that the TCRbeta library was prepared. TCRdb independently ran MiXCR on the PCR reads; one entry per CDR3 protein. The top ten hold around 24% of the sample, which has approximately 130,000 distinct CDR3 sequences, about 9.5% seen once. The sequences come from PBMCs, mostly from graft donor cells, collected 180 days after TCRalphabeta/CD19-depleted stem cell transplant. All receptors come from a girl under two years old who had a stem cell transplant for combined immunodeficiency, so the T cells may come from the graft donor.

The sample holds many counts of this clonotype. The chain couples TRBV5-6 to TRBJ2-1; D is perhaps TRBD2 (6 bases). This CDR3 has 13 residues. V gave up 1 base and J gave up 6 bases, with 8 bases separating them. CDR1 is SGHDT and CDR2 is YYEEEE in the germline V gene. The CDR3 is CASSLLGGNEQFF. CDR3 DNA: TGTGCCAGCAGCTTGTTGGGGGGCAATGAGCAGTTCTTC.

The CDR3 DNA reads TGCGCCAGCAGCTCCGGACAGAACTATGGCTACACCTTC. As protein: CASSSGQNYGYTF. This chain uses TRBV5-1 with TRBJ1-2, with D maybe TRBD1 (6 bases). This CDR3 spans 13 amino acids. CDR1 and CDR2 (germline): SGHRS, YFSETQ. Trimming left V 3 bases short and J 2 bases short, with 8 bases between.

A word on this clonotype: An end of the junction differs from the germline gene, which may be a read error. The CDR3 DNA sequence: TGTGCCTGCAGTGAGTTTGAATGGGGGGCGCCCCCCTACAATGAGCAGTTCTTC. It yields the protein CACSEFEWGAPPYNEQFF. The chain links TRBV2 to TRBJ2-1; the D gene could be TRBD1 or TRBD2 (6 bases each). CDR3 length: 18 residues. Germline CDR1 is SNHLY and CDR2 is FYNNEI.

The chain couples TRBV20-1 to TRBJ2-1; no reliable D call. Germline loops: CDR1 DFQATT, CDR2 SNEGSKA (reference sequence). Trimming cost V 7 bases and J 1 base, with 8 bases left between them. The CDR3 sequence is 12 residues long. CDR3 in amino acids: CSGRTSYNEQFF. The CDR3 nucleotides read TGCAGTGGCCGGACGTCCTACAATGAGCAGTTCTTC.

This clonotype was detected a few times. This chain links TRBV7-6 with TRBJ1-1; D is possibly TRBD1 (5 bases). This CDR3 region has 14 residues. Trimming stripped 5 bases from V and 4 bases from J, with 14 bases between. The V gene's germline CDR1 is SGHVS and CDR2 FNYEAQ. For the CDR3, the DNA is TGTGCCAGCAGCCCACAGGTACCTACCACTGAAGCTTTCTTT. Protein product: CASSPQVPTTEAFF.

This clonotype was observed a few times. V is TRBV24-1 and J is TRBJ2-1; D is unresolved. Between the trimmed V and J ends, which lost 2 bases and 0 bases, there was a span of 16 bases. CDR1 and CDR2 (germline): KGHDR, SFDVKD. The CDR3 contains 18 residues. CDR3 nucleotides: TGTGCCACCAGTGATTCTGGGATCCTTAAGCGCTCCTACAATGAGCAGTTCTTC. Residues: CATSDSGILKRSYNEQFF.

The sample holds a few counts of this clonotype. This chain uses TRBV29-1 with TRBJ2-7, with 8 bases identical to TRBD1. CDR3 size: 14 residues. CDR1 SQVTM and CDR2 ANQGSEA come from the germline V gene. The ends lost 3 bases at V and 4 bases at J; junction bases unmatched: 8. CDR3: CSVDKGTGLYEQYF. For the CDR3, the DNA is TGCAGCGTTGACAAAGGGACAGGCCTATACGAGCAGTACTTC.

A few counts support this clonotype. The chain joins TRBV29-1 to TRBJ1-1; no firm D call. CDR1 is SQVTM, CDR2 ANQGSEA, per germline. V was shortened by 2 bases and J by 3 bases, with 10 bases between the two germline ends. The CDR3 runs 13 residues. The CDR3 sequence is CSVETWGDTEAFF. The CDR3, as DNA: TGCAGCGTTGAAACTTGGGGAGACACTGAAGCTTTCTTT.

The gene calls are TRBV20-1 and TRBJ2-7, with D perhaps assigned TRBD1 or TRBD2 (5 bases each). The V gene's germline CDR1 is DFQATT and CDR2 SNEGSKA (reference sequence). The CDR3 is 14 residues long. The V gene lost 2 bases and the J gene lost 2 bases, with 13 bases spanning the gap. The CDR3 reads CSARPRDRAYEQYF. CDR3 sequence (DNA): TGCAGTGCTAGACCCCGGGACCGGGCCTACGAGCAGTACTTC.